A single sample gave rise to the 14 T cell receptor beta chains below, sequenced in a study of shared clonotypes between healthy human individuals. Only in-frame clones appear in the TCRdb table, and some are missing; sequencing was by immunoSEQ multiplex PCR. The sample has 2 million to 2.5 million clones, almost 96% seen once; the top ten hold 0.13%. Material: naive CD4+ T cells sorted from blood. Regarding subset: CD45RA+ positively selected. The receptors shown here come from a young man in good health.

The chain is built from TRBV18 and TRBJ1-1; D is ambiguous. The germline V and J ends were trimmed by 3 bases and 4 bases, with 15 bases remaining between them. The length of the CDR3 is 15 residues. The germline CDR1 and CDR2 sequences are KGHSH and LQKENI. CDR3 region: CASSPREPASTEAFF. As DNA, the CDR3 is TGTGCCAGCTCACCCCGGGAGCCGGCCTCCACTGAAGCTTTCTTT.

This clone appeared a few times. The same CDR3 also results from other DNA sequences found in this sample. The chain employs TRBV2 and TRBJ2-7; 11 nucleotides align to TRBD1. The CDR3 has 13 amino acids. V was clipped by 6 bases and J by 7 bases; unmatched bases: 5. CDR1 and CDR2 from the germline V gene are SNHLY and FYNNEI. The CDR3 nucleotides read TGTGCCAGCAGCGGACAGGGGGCTGGGGAGCAGTACTTC. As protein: CASSGQGAGEQYF. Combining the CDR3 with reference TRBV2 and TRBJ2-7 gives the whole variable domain EPEVTQTPSHQVTQMGQEVILRCVPISNHLYFYWYRQILGQKVEFLVSFYNNEISEKSEIFDDQFSVERPDGSNFTLKIRSTKLEDSAMYFCASSGQGAGEQYFGPGTRLTVT.

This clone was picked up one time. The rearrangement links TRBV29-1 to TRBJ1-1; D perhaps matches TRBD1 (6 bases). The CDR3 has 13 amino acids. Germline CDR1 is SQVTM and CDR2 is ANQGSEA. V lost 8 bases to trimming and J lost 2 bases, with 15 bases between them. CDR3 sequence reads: CSFQGQGNTEAFF. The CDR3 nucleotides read TGCAGCTTTCAGGGGCAGGGCAACACTGAAGCTTTCTTT.

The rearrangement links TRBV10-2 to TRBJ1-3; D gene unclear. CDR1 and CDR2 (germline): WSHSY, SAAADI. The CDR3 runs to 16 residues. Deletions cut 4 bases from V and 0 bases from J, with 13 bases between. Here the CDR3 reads CASSVAGSLSGNTIYF. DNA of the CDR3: TGCGCCAGCAGTGTGGCCGGCTCCCTCTCTGGAAACACCATATATTTT.

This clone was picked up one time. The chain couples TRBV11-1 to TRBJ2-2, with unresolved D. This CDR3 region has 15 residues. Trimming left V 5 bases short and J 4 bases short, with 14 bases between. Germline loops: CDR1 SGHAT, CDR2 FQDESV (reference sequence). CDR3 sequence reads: CASSPTNSLTGELFF. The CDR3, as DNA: TGTGCCAGCAGCCCCACGAACAGCCTCACCGGGGAGCTGTTTTTT.

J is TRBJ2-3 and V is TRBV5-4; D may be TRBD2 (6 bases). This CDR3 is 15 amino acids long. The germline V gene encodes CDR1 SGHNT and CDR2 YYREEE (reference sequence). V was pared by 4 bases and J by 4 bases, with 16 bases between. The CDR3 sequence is CASSQASEWADTQYF. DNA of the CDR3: TGTGCCAGCAGCCAAGCTAGCGAATGGGCAGATACGCAGTATTTT.

The CDR3 DNA sequence: TGTGCCAGCAGCTTAAACCGGGGGGCGGGGACCTCTGAAGAGCAGTACTTC. Protein product: CASSLNRGAGTSEEQYF. This sequence joins TRBV11-2 and TRBJ2-7; weak D call: TRBD2 (7 bases). The CDR3 extends over 17 amino acids. Trimming took 2 bases from V and 7 from J, leaving 24 bases between them. Germline loops: CDR1 SGHAT, CDR2 FQNNGV.

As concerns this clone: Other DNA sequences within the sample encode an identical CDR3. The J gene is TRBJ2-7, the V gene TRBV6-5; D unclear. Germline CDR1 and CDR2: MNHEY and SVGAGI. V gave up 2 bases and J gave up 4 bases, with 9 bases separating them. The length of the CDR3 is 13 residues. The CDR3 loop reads CASSYGPGYEQYF. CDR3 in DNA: TGTGCCAGCAGTTACGGACCGGGTTACGAGCAGTACTTC.

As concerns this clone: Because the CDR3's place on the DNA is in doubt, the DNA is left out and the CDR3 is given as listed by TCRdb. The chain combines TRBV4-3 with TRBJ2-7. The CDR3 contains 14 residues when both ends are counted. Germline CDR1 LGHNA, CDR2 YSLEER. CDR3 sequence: CASSRAVSLYEQYF.

The CDR3, as DNA: TGCAGCGTTGAAGGACACCTTAGTGACTATGGCTACACCTTC. Encoded protein: CSVEGHLSDYGYTF. The V and J genes are TRBV29-1 and TRBJ1-2; D call uncertain. The CDR3 is 14 amino acids. The germline V gene has CDR1 SQVTM and CDR2 ANQGSEA. V lost 1 base, J lost 3 bases, and 12 bases lay in between.

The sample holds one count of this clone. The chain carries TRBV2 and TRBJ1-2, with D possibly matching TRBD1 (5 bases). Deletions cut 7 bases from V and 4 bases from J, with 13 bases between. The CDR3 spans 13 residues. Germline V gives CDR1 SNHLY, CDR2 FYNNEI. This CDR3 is CASIVQGGYGYTF. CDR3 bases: TGTGCCAGCATCGTGCAGGGAGGCTATGGCTACACCTTC.

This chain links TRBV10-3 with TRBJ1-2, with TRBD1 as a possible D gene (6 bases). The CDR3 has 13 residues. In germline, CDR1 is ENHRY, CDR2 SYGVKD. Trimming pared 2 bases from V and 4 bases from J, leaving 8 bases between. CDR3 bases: TGTGCCATCAGTGAGGGGGGGGCCTATGGCTACACCTTC. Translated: CAISEGGAYGYTF.

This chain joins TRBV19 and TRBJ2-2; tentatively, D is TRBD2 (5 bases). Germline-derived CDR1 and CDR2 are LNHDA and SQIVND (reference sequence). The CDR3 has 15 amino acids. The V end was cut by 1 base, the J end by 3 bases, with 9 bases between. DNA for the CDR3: TGTGCCAGTAGTATAGGTGGGAGTTACACCGGGGAGCTGTTTTTT. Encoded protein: CASSIGGSYTGELFF. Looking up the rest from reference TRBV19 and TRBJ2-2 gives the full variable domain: DGGITQSPKYLFRKEGQNVTLSCEQNLNHDAMYWYRQDPGQGLRLIYYSQIVNDFQKGDIAEGYSVSREKKESFPLTVTSAQKNPTAFYLCASSIGGSYTGELFFGEGSRLTVL.

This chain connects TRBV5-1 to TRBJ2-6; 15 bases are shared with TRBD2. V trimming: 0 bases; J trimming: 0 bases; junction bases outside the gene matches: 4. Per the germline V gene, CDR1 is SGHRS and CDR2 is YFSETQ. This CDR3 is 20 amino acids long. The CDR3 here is CASSLEWTSGRVSGANVLTF. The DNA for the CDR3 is TGCGCCAGCAGCTTGGAGTGGACTAGCGGGAGGGTCTCTGGGGCCAACGTCCTGACTTTC.